These 10 T cell receptor beta chains originate from one sample sequenced in a study of T cell changes during pregnancy in multiple sclerosis. The repertoire was sequenced with immunoSEQ multiplex PCR; TCRdb's copy has only in-frame clones and lacks some. The table records around 62,000 clones, approximately 91% of them present only once. This specimen was CD4+ T cells from peripheral blood mononuclear cells, taken in the first trimester of pregnancy. The receptors stem from a female donor with multiple sclerosis, enrolled in a pregnancy study.

The chain recombines TRBV14 with TRBJ2-1; tentative D call: TRBD2 (5 bases). V lost 5 bases and J lost 0, with 14 bases in between. Per the germline V gene, CDR1 is SGHDN and CDR2 is FVKESK. CDR3 length equals 16 residues. The CDR3 sequence: CASSVRTQFSYNEQFF. The CDR3 nucleotides read TGTGCCAGCAGCGTCCGGACTCAGTTCTCCTACAATGAGCAGTTCTTC.

The rearrangement joins TRBV7-2 to TRBJ1-2; a weak D match, TRBD1 (6 bases). The CDR3 totals 15 residues. The germline gives CDR1 SGHTA, CDR2 FQGNSA. V was trimmed by 5 bases and J by 2 bases, leaving 15 bases between them. The CDR3 DNA is TGTGCCAGCAGCAGGGAGGGGGGAGGCAACTATGGCTACACCTTC. This translates into CASSREGGGNYGYTF.

This clone was seen a handful of times. V is TRBV4-1 and J is TRBJ2-7, with D uncertain. Germline lookup yields CDR1 MGHRA and CDR2 YSYEKL. The CDR3 runs to 15 residues. V was cut by 4 bases and J by 2 bases, with 15 bases left in between. Written as DNA, the CDR3 is TGCGCCAGCAGCCCTGGGCCCAATTCGGCCTACGAGCAGTACTTC. It specifies CASSPGPNSAYEQYF.

This clone was picked up one time. The CDR3 sequence is CASSLAGQGEETQYF. DNA of the CDR3: TGCGCCAGCAGCTTGGCCGGTCAGGGCGAAGAGACCCAGTACTTC. This rearrangement joins TRBV5-1 to TRBJ2-5; D might be TRBD1 (5 bases). The CDR3 is 15 residues long. The V gene's germline CDR1 is SGHRS and CDR2 YFSETQ. The V and J ends lost 0 bases and 3 bases respectively, with 12 bases between them. Complete variable domain (other parts from reference TRBV5-1 and TRBJ2-5): KAGVTQTPRYLIKTRGQQVTLSCSPISGHRSVSWYQQTPGQGLQFLFEYFSETQRNKGNFPGRFSGRQFSNSRSEMNVSTLELGDSALYLCASSLAGQGEETQYFGPGTRLLVL.

On this clone: A junction boundary mismatches the germline segment, possibly from a read error. This chain connects TRBV5-6 to TRBJ2-5; unclear D gene. CDR1 and CDR2 from the germline V gene are SGHDT and YYEEEE. The CDR3 has 12 amino acids. The CDR3 here is CASSSGQTYTHF. CDR3 DNA: TGTGCCAGCAGCTCTGGTCAGACTTATACCCACTTC.

This clone was seen a handful of times. This chain connects TRBV19 to TRBJ2-2; D gene uncertain. The CDR3 has 14 residues. The germline gives CDR1 LNHDA, CDR2 SQIVND (reference sequence). Trimming took 7 bases from V and 5 from J, leaving 14 bases between them. CDR3 bases: TGTGCCAGTAAGTTGACTGTTAGGACCGGGGAGCTGTTTTTT. Protein: CASKLTVRTGELFF.

The rearrangement uses TRBV10-3 and TRBJ2-1, with D perhaps matching TRBD1 (6 bases). The V gene lost 5 bases and the J gene lost 5 bases, with 16 bases spanning the gap. Germline-derived CDR1 and CDR2 are ENHRY and SYGVKD. CDR3 length: 15 amino acids. The chain's CDR3 is CAISPHTGFNNEQFF. CDR3 bases: TGTGCCATCAGTCCGCATACAGGGTTTAACAATGAGCAGTTCTTC.

V usage is TRBV29-1 and J usage is TRBJ2-7, with D perhaps TRBD1 (5 bases). Trimming removed 7 bases at V and 3 bases at J, with 13 bases between. The CDR3 has 12 residues. Germline lookup yields CDR1 SQVTM and CDR2 ANQGSEA. CDR3 bases: TGCAGCGCGCAAGACAGACTCTACGAGCAGTACTTC. Translated, it gives CSAQDRLYEQYF.

V usage is TRBV2 and J usage is TRBJ2-7; 11 positions match TRBD1. V was clipped by 8 bases and J by 3 bases; unmatched bases: 6. Germline CDR1 reads SNHLY; CDR2 reads FYNNEI. The CDR3 covers 14 residues. CDR3 residues: CASGQGAAVYEQYF. CDR3 nucleotides: TGTGCCAGCGGACAGGGGGCGGCTGTCTACGAGCAGTACTTC.

The CDR3 nucleotides are TGTGCCAGCAGCTCCCAAGTGGGAGTGTGGCCCCAGCATTTT. Its translation is CASSSQVGVWPQHF. The gene calls are TRBV5-6 and TRBJ1-5; D gene ambiguous. Looked up from germline, CDR1 is SGHDT and CDR2 is YYEEEE. Trimming took 3 bases from V and 9 from J, leaving 16 bases between them. CDR3 size: 14 residues.